The present entry profiles one TCR beta chain with its context. It has no known antigen specificity. This could be a read error, since a much larger clone is one nucleotide away. The data stem from a study of T cell repertoires in cytomegalovirus infection (dated by TCRdb to about 2019). For the wider study: The peptide stimulations were aimed at well-studied HLA-B-restricted epitopes as well as recently identified HLA-C-restricted CMV epitopes, whose presentation resists viral immunomodulation. The HLA type of each donor mattered for the analysis, because public TCR beta signatures pointed to carriage of CMV infection along with the matching HLA type. What the authors observed across the whole study: In both this cohort and an independent roughly 350-donor cohort, the cumulative frequency of public TCR beta family members distinguished carriers of CMV infection plus the relevant HLA type. The ex vivo response was dominated by HLA-C-restricted CMV-specific TCR beta clonotypes, which also provided the single most frequent clonotype in two of eight donors.

The sample's treatment or condition label is to be understood as: in vitro stimulation with specific CMV peptide epitopes to enrich CMV-specific T cells. In the germline V gene, CDR1 corresponds to SGHTA and CDR2 to FQGNSA. V lost 2 bases and J lost 4 bases; the stretch between them is 23 bases long. The CDR3 goes from the cysteine to the phenylalanine over 18 residues. Just the 54-base CDR3 DNA is kept, in frame starting at base 1. The sequencing machine was an Illumina HiSeq 1500. The raw public data were reprocessed by TCRdb itself: fastp quality trimming at Q25, MiXCR clonotype calling, in-frame beta chains only. Entries that share a CDR3 protein sequence are merged under the most common genes and DNA. The table for this sample lists fewer than 1,000,000 distinct CDR3 sequences; around 32% of them were counted only once. About 14% of the sample is taken by the ten largest.

This TCR was recovered from a human donor in good health (CMV status not recorded). Some clones in this sample may be carry-over from other donors' samples. The V and J segments used are TRBV7-2 and TRBJ1-2; the D segment could be TRBD1, given 5 matching bases. The specimen comprised cultured CD8+ T cells from PBMCs, sampled from culture after CMV antigen stimulation. At the DNA level, the sequence is TGTGCCAGCAGCTTAAGGGGCACCACGTCGGTCCTGTTCTATGGCTACACCTTC. Translated, this gives CASSLRGTTSVLFYGYTF.